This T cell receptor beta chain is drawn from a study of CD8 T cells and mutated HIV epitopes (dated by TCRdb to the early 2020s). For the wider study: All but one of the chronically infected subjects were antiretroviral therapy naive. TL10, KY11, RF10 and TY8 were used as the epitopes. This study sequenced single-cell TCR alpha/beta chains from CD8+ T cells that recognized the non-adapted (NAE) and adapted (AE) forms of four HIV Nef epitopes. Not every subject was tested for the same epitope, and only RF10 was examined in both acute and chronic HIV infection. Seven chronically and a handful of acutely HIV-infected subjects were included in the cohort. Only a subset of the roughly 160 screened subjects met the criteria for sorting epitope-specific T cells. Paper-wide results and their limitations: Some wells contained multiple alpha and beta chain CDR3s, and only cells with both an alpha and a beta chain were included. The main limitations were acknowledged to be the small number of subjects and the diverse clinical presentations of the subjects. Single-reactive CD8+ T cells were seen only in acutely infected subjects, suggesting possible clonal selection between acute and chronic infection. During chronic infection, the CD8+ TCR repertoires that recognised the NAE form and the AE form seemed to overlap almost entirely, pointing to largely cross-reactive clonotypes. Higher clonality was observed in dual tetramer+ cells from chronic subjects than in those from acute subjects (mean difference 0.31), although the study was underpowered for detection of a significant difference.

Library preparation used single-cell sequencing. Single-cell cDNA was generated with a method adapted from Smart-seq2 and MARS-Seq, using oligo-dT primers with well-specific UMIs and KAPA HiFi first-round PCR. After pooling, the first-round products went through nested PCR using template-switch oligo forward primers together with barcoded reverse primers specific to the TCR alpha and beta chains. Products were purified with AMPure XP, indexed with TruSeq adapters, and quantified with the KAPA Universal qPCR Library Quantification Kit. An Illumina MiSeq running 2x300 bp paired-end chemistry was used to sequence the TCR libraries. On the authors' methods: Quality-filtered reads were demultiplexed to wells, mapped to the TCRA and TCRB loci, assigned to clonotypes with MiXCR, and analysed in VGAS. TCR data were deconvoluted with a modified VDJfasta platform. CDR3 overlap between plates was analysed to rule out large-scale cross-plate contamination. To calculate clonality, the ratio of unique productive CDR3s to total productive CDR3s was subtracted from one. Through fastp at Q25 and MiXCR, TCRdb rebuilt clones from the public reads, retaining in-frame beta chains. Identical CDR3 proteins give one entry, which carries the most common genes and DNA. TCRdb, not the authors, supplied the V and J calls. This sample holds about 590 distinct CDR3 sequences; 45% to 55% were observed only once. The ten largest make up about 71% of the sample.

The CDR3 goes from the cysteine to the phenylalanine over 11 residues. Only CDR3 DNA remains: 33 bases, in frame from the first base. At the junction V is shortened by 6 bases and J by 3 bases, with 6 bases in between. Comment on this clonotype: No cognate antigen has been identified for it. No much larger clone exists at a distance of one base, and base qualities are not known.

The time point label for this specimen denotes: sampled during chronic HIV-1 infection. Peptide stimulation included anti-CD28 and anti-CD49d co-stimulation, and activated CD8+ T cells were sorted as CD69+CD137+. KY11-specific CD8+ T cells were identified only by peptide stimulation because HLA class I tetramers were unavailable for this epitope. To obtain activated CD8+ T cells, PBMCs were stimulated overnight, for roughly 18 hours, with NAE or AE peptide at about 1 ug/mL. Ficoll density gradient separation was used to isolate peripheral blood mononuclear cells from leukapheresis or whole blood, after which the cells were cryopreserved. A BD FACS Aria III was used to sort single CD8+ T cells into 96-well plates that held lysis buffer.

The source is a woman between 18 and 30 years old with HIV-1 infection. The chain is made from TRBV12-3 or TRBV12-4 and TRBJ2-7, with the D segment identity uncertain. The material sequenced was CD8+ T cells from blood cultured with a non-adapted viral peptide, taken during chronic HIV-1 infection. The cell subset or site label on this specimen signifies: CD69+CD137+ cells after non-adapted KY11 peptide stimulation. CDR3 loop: CASSTYYEQYF. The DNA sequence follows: TGTGCCAGCAGCACTTACTACGAGCAGTACTTC.